This passage covers 3 T cell receptor beta chains from one sample sequenced in a study of T cells in Graves' hyperthyroidism and ophthalmopathy (dated by TCRdb to between 2018 and 2021). The library was produced with multiplex PCR. For sequencing, an Illumina HiSeq 2000 was employed. Amplification of TCR beta CDR3 regions was carried out from RNA transcripts. The first round of RT-PCR for the TCR CDR3 was performed with the HTBI primer set and the Qiagen OneStep RT-PCR kit. The public reads were reanalyzed by TCRdb: fastp trimming at Q25, MiXCR alignment, in-frame beta chains only. Every distinct CDR3 protein forms one entry, paired with its most common genes and DNA. The sample table shows about 560,000 distinct CDR3 sequences, and 16% are seen once. 18% of the sample comes from the top ten. The material sequenced was blood. Receptors originate from a woman aged 18-30 years with Graves' hyperthyroidism.

Ten or more counts support this clonotype. This sequence joins TRBV20-1 and TRBJ2-5, with 10 positions matching TRBD1. This CDR3 comprises 15 residues. The V gene's germline CDR1 is DFQATT and CDR2 SNEGSKA (reference sequence). With 0 bases clipped from V and 4 bases from J, the junction kept 5 bases outside the gene matches. The CDR3 region has the DNA TGCAGTGCTAGAGAACCGGGACAGGGGAGAGAGACCCAGTACTTC. Amino acid sequence: CSAREPGQGRETQYF.

This clonotype was counted only a few times. The chain recombines TRBV5-6 with TRBJ1-1; TRBD1 matches at 8 bases. The V and J ends lost 3 bases and 11 bases, in that order; junction bases with no gene match: 9. The CDR3 runs to 13 residues. Germline lookup yields CDR1 SGHDT and CDR2 YYEEEE. The CDR3 region has the DNA TGTGCCAGCAGCTCCCGGACAGGGTTTGACGCTTTCTTT. It translates to CASSSRTGFDAFF.

The V gene is TRBV10-3, the J gene TRBJ2-1, with 14 bases identical to TRBD2. The CDR3 contains 14 residues. The trim removed 2 bases at V and 13 bases at J, leaving 4 bases unmatched. Germline CDR1 reads ENHRY; CDR2 reads SYGVKD. CDR3 amino acids: CAISEGTSGSPQFF. The CDR3, as DNA: TGTGCCATCAGTGAGGGGACTAGCGGGAGTCCACAGTTCTTC.